This T cell receptor (beta chain) was profiled in a study of Ad26.COV2.S vaccination and SARS-CoV-2 variants. Whole-study context: Trial arm assignment for the donor was COV1001 Ad26.COV2.S. Findings and caveats of the study: Spike-specific TCR breadth was greater in vaccine than placebo recipients. Analytic work on TCR breadth and depth might have understated the full extent of total T cell responses.

Germline CDR1 LNHDA, CDR2 SQIVND (reference sequence). Germline trimming cut 5 bases from V and 4 bases from J; bases unmatched to any gene: 3. The CDR3 loop spans 14 amino acids. As concerns this clone: The target antigen is unknown.

The repertoire was sequenced with immunoSEQ multiplex PCR; TCRdb's copy has only in-frame clones and lacks some. The repertoire holds 360,000 or so clones, with 75% to 90% as singletons. Treatment: around 19 received Ad26.COV2.S at low or high dose, single or two shots; several received placebo; per-sample allocation not given. The study sampled participants on day 63 after the first vaccine or placebo injection. The chain couples TRBV19 to TRBJ2-1; 9 positions match TRBD2. This sequence originates from a person aged 18-60 years who received the Ad26.COV2.S COVID-19 vaccine or a placebo. The sequenced sample was peripheral blood, obtained in a trial of Ad26.COV2.S vaccine versus placebo. The CDR3 DNA sequence: TGTGCCAGTAGTCGGACTAGCGAATACAATGAGCAGTTCTTC. Translating gives CASSRTSEYNEQFF.